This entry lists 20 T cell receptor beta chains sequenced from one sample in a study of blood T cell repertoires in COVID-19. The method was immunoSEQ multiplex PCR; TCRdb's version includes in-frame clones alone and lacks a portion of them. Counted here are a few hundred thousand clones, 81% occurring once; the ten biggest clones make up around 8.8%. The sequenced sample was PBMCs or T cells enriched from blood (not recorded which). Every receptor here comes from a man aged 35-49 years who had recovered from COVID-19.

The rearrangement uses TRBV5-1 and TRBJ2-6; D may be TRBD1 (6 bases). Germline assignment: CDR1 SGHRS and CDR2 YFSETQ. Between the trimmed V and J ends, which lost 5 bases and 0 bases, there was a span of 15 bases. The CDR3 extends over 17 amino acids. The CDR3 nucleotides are TGCGCCAGCAGTCTAGGACAGCTCATCTCTGGGGCCAACGTCCTGACTTTC. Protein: CASSLGQLISGANVLTF.

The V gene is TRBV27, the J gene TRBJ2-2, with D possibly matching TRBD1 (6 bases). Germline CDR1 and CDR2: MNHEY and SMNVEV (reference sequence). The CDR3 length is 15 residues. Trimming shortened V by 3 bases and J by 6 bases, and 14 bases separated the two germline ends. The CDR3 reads CASSFTGPYPGELFF. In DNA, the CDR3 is TGTGCCAGCAGTTTTACAGGGCCTTATCCCGGGGAGCTGTTTTTT.

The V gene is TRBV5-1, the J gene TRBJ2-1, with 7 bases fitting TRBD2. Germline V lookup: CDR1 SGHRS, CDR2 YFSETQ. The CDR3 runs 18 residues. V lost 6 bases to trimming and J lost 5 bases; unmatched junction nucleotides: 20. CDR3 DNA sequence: TGCGCCAGCAACAACTCGACGCCTAGCGGTAAGTTGGACAATGAGCAGTTCTTC. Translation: CASNNSTPSGKLDNEQFF. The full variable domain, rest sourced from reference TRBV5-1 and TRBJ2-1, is KAGVTQTPRYLIKTRGQQVTLSCSPISGHRSVSWYQQTPGQGLQFLFEYFSETQRNKGNFPGRFSGRQFSNSRSEMNVSTLELGDSALYLCASNNSTPSGKLDNEQFFGPGTRLTVL.

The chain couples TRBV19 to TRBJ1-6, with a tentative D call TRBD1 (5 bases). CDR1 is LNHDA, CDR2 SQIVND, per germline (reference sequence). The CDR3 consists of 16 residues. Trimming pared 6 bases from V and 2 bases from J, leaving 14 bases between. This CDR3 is CASSLGGFTYNSPLHF. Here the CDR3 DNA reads TGTGCCAGTAGCCTGGGGGGGTTCACCTATAATTCACCCCTCCACTTT. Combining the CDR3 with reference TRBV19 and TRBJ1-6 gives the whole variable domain DGGITQSPKYLFRKEGQNVTLSCEQNLNHDAMYWYRQDPGQGLRLIYYSQIVNDFQKGDIAEGYSVSREKKESFPLTVTSAQKNPTAFYLCASSLGGFTYNSPLHFGNGTRLTVT.

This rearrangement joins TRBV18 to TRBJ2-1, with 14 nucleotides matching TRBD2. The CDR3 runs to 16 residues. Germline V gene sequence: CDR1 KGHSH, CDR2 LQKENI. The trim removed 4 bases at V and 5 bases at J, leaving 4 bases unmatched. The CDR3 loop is CASSLRLAGGNNEQFF. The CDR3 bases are TGTGCCAGCTCACTTCGACTAGCGGGAGGGAACAATGAGCAGTTCTTC.

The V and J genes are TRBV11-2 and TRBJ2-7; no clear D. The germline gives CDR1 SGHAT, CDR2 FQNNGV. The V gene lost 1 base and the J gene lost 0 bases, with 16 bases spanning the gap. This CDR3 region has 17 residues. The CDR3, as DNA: TGTGCCAGCAGCTTAGTTTTTGACGGGTCGAGCTCCTACGAGCAGTACTTC. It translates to CASSLVFDGSSSYEQYF.

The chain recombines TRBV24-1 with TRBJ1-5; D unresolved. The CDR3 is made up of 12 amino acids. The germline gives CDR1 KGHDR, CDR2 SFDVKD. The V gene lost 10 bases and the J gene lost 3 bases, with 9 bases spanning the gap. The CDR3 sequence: CATGATNQPQHF. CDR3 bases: TGTGCCACGGGAGCTACCAATCAGCCCCAGCATTTT.

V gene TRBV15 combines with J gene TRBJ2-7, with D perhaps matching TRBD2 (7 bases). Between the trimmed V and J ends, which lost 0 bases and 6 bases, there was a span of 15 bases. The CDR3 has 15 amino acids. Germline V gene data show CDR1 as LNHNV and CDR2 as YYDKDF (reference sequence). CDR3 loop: CATSRDFKGGGEQYF. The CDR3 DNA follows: TGTGCCACCAGCAGAGATTTTAAAGGGGGGGGCGAGCAGTACTTC.

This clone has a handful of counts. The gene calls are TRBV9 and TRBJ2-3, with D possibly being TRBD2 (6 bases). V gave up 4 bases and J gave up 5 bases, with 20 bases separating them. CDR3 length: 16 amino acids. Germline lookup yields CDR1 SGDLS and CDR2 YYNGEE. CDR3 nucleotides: TGTGCCAGCAGCCCCCGTGGGGGACTGGATGGAGATACGCAGTATTTT. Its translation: CASSPRGGLDGDTQYF.

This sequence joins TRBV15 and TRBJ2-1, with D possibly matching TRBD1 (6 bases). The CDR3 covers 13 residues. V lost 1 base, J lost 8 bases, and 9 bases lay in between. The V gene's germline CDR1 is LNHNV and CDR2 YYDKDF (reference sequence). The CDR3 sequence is CATSRAQGYEQFF. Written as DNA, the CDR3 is TGTGCCACCAGCAGAGCACAGGGCTATGAGCAGTTCTTC.

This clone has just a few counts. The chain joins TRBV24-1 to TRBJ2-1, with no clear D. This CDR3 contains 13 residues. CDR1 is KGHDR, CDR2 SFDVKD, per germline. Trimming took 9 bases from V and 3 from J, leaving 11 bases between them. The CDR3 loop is CATGDGSYNEQFF. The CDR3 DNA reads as TGTGCCACCGGAGATGGTAGCTACAATGAGCAGTTCTTC.

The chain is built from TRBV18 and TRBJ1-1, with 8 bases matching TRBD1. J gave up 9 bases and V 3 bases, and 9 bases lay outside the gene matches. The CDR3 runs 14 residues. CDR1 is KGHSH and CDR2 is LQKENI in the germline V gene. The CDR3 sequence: CASSPDRAGRKAFF. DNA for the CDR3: TGTGCCAGCTCACCGGACAGGGCAGGGCGAAAAGCTTTCTTT.

The CDR3 sequence: CASSISGTGSEKLFF. CDR3 sequence (DNA): TGTGCCAGCTCAATCTCCGGGACAGGGAGTGAAAAACTGTTTTTT. The genes are TRBV18 and TRBJ1-4, with 9 positions matching TRBD1. With V trimmed by 5 bases and J by 7 bases, 8 bases remained unmatched. CDR3 length: 15 residues. Per germline, CDR1 KGHSH and CDR2 LQKENI. The full variable domain, with the rest looked up from reference TRBV18 and TRBJ1-4, is NAGVMQNPRHLVRRRGQEARLRCSPMKGHSHVYWYRQLPEEGLKFMVYLQKENIIDESGMPKERFSAEFPKEGPSILRIQQVVRGDSAAYFCASSISGTGSEKLFFGSGTQLSVL.

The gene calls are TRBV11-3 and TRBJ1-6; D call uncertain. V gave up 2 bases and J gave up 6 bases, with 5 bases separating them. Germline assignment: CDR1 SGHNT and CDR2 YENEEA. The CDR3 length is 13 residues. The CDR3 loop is CASSLYINSPLHF. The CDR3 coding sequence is TGTGCCAGCAGCTTATACATTAATTCACCCCTCCACTTT.

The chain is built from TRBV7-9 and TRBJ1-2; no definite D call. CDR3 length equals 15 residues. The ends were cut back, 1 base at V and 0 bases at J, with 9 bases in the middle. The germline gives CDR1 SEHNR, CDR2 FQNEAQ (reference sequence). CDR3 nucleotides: TGTGCCAGCAGCTTAGTCGGGGTCGCTAACTATGGCTACACCTTC. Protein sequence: CASSLVGVANYGYTF.

CDR3 sequence reads: CASSSPRTGTEAFF. CDR3 in DNA: TGTGCCAGCAGCTCCCCGAGGACGGGGACTGAAGCTTTCTTT. The chain has TRBV11-2 and TRBJ1-1; no definite D call. Germline CDR1 SGHAT, CDR2 FQNNGV. Deletions cut 4 bases from V and 5 bases from J, with 14 bases between. The CDR3 runs 14 residues.

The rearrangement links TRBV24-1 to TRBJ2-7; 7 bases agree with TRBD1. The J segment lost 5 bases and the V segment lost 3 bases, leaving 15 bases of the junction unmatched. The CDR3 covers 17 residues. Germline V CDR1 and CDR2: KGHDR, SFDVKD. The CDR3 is CATSDPSGGPFGDEQYF. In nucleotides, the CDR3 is TGTGCCACCAGTGATCCCTCAGGGGGACCTTTTGGCGACGAGCAGTACTTC.

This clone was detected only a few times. DNA of the CDR3: TGTGCCAGTAGTACGCGAGCCGGGACATACAGCACAGATACGCAGTATTTT. It translates to CASSTRAGTYSTDTQYF. The V and J genes are TRBV19 and TRBJ2-3, with D perhaps TRBD1 (6 bases). The germline CDR1 and CDR2 sequences are LNHDA and SQIVND (reference sequence). V was cut by 4 bases and J by 0 bases, with 17 bases left in between. CDR3 length equals 17 residues.

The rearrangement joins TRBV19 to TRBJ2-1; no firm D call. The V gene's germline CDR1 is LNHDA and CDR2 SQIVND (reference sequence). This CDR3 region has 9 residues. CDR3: CAQNNEQFF. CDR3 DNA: TGTGCACAAAACAATGAGCAGTTCTTC.

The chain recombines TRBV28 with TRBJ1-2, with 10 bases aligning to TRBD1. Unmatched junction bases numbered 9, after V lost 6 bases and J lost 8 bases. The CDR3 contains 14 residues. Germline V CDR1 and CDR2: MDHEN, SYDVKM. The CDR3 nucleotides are TGTGCCAGCAGCCTTAGGACAGGGGGAGGAGGCTACACCTTC. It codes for CASSLRTGGGGYTF.